These T cell receptor beta chains were read from a single sample in a study of regulatory T cells in long-lasting Graves disease. TCRdb ran MiXCR on the multiplex PCR reads and lists one entry per CDR3 protein. Here the sample spans about 320,000 distinct CDR3 sequences, over 15% being singletons. The starting material was peripheral blood mononuclear cells (PBMCs), obtained at new diagnosis, from a patient treated with antithyroid drugs. These receptors originate from a female donor with Graves disease. CDR3s include the opening cysteine and the closing phenylalanine or tryptophan. D genes are given only for firm matches. Size is omitted from some rows. Given values are once, few, many or a class for expanded clones.

v_gene,j_gene,d_gene,abundance,CDR3aa,CDR3nt
TRBV19,TRBJ2-2,TRBD1,few,CASSTGTVDMNTGELFF,TGTGCCAGTAGTACTGGGACAGTTGACATGAACACCGGGGAGCTGTTTTTT
TRBV18,TRBJ2-7,TRBD2,many,CASSPRTSGTYEQYF,TGTGCCAGCAGCCCCCGGACTAGCGGGACCTACGAGCAGTACTTC
TRBV5-1,TRBJ1-3,NA,many,CASSLTGGNTIYF,TGCGCCAGCAGCTTGACAGGAGGAAACACCATATATTTT
TRBV6-1,TRBJ2-7,NA,NA,CASSEWGQGYEQYF,TGTGCCAGCAGTGAATGGGGTCAGGGCTACGAGCAGTACTTC
TRBV6-1,TRBJ2-1,TRBD1,NA,CASSATGTEQFF,TGTGCCAGCAGTGCGACAGGGACTGAGCAGTTCTTC
TRBV30,TRBJ1-1,TRBD1,many,CAWNRRGTEAFF,TGTGCCTGGAATCGCAGGGGGACTGAAGCTTTCTTT
TRBV28,TRBJ2-4,NA,many,CASEEDGGSQPDIQYF,TGTGCCTCCGAGGAGGATGGGGGTTCACAACCGGACATTCAGTACTTC
TRBV28,TRBJ2-3,NA,many,CASSPGLEGLTDTQYF,TGTGCCAGCAGTCCTGGTCTAGAGGGCCTCACAGATACGCAGTATTTT
TRBV6-5,TRBJ2-3,NA,many,CASSYSPGRTQYF,TGTGCCAGCAGTTACTCTCCAGGTCGTACGCAGTATTTT
TRBV5-1,TRBJ1-3,NA,NA,CASSSQLYSGNTIYF,TGTGCCAGCAGCTCCCAGTTGTACTCTGGAAACACCATATATTTT
TRBV25-1,TRBJ2-1,NA,many,CASSEGDEQFF,TGTGCCAGCAGTGAAGGGGATGAGCAGTTCTTC
TRBV29-1,TRBJ2-1,TRBD2,few,CSAVTSGSEQFF,TGCAGCGCTGTGACTAGCGGGAGTGAGCAGTTCTTC
TRBV19,TRBJ2-7,NA,many,CASTSGHPYEQYF,TGTGCCAGTACCTCGGGACACCCATACGAGCAGTACTTC
TRBV3-1,TRBJ2-1,TRBD2,many,CASSPVAGGDEQFF,TGTGCCAGCAGCCCCGTAGCGGGAGGGGATGAGCAGTTCTTC
TRBV25-1,TRBJ1-6,NA,NA,CASSAGFSPLHF,TGTGCCAGCAGTGCCGGATTTTCACCCCTCCACTTT
TRBV6-2/TRBV6-3,TRBJ2-1,TRBD2,many,CASSPTRGSGRYEQFF,TGTGCCAGCAGTCCCACCCGTGGTAGCGGGAGATATGAGCAGTTCTTC
TRBV30,TRBJ1-1,NA,many,CAWSATPPFFLNRANTEAFF,TGTGCCTGGAGTGCGACCCCCCCCTTTTTCCTTAACCGGGCGAACACTGAAGCTTTCTTT
TRBV29-1,TRBJ2-7,TRBD1,NA,CSVEDRGSSYEQYF,TGCAGCGTAGAAGACAGGGGGAGCTCCTACGAGCAGTACTTC
TRBV4-1,TRBJ2-7,NA,few,CASSQDREAYEQYF,TGCGCCAGCAGCCAAGACAGGGAAGCCTACGAGCAGTACTTC
TRBV20-1,TRBJ2-1,NA,NA,CSALQGSLSYNEQFF,TGCAGTGCTCTACAGGGCAGTCTCTCCTACAATGAGCAGTTCTTC
TRBV11-2,TRBJ2-5,NA,NA,CASSSVGGFYNEQYF,TGTGCCAGCAGCTCAGTGGGAGGCTTTTACAATGAGCAGTACTTC
TRBV3-1,TRBJ1-3,NA,many,CASSQRGSGNTIYF,TGTGCCAGCAGCCAAAGGGGCTCCGGAAACACCATATATTTT
TRBV19,TRBJ2-2,NA,many,CASTILSARTGELFF,TGTGCCAGTACTATTTTGTCGGCGCGCACCGGGGAGCTGTTTTTT
TRBV28,TRBJ2-3,TRBD2,many,CASSSGLAGDTDTQYF,TGTGCCAGCAGCAGCGGACTAGCGGGGGACACAGATACGCAGTATTTT
TRBV27,TRBJ2-2,NA,few,CASSFGVGELFF,TGTGCCAGCAGTTTTGGCGTCGGGGAGCTGTTTTTT
TRBV11-1,TRBJ1-2,NA,NA,CASSLQQTTNYGYTF,TGTGCCAGCAGCTTACAACAAACGACTAACTATGGCTACACCTTC
TRBV12-3/TRBV12-4,TRBJ2-1,NA,many,CASSFAGSSYNEQFF,TGTGCCAGCAGTTTCGCCGGGAGCTCCTACAATGAGCAGTTCTTC
TRBV25-1,TRBJ1-2,NA,many,CASSEVGAGNGYTF,TGTGCCAGCAGTGAAGTGGGGGCAGGGAATGGCTACACCTTC
TRBV30,TRBJ1-1,NA,NA,CAWSEQVYDEAFF,TGTGCCTGGAGTGAGCAGGTATACGATGAAGCTTTCTTT
TRBV6-2/TRBV6-3,TRBJ2-2,NA,NA,CASSEGAGRITGELFF,TGTGCCAGCAGTGAAGGGGCGGGTCGGATCACCGGGGAGCTGTTTTTT
TRBV9,TRBJ2-2,TRBD1,few,CASSVHRGAGELFF,TGTGCCAGCAGCGTTCACAGGGGGGCCGGGGAGCTGTTTTTT
TRBV3-1,TRBJ2-2,TRBD1,few,CASSQGTVGSTGKLFF,TGTGCCAGCAGCCAGGGGACAGTCGGATCTACCGGGAAGCTGTTTTTT
TRBV20-1,TRBJ1-4,NA,many,CSARDGEKLFF,TGCAGTGCTCGGGACGGTGAAAAACTGTTTTTT
TRBV6-1,TRBJ2-3,TRBD2,NA,CASSAPLGLAGEDTQYF,TGTGCCAGCAGTGCCCCCCTCGGACTAGCGGGAGAGGATACGCAGTATTTT
TRBV30,TRBJ1-2,TRBD1,many,CAWSPGQGKGYTF,TGTGCCTGGAGTCCGGGACAGGGGAAGGGCTACACCTTC
TRBV27,TRBJ2-7,NA,NA,CASSLVLGDEQYF,TGTGCCAGCAGTCTAGTCTTGGGGGACGAGCAGTACTTC
TRBV5-1,TRBJ2-4,NA,NA,CASSLADDGLNIQYF,TGCGCCAGCAGCTTGGCGGACGACGGGTTAAACATTCAGTACTTC
TRBV6-1,TRBJ1-3,NA,many,CASSGTVSGNTIYF,TGTGCCAGCAGTGGGACAGTCTCTGGAAACACCATATATTTT
TRBV11-2,TRBJ2-3,NA,NA,CASSPLGSSTDTQYF,TGTGCCAGCAGCCCTCTGGGGTCTAGCACAGATACGCAGTATTTT
TRBV7-9,TRBJ2-7,TRBD1,few,CASSLARTGGTYEQYF,TGTGCCAGCAGCTTAGCTAGGACAGGGGGGACCTACGAGCAGTACTTC
TRBV12-3/TRBV12-4,TRBJ2-5,NA,many,CASSLEGEETQYF,TGTGCCAGCAGTTTGGAAGGGGAAGAGACCCAGTACTTC
TRBV4-1,TRBJ2-5,TRBD2,many,CASSQDRLAGNLQETQYF,TGCGCCAGCAGCCAGGACAGACTAGCGGGAAATCTCCAAGAGACCCAGTACTTC
TRBV29-1,TRBJ2-1,TRBD1,many,CSVGQGAVHEQFF,TGCAGCGTTGGACAGGGCGCGGTGCATGAGCAGTTCTTC
TRBV18,TRBJ1-4,NA,NA,CASSPDAGMEKLVF,TGTGCCAGCTCACCAGACGCGGGAATGGAAAAACTGGTTTTT
TRBV7-8,TRBJ2-3,TRBD2,many,CASSSVDEREVTDTQYF,TGTGCCAGCAGCTCCGTCGACGAGCGGGAGGTTACAGATACGCAGTATTTT
TRBV19,TRBJ2-5,TRBD2,NA,CASSIDPPSGFKATQYF,TGTGCCAGTAGTATAGATCCCCCTAGCGGTTTCAAGGCGACCCAGTACTTC
TRBV6-5,TRBJ2-7,TRBD1,many,CASSYSGTGVEQYF,TGTGCCAGCAGTTACTCCGGGACAGGGGTCGAGCAGTACTTC
TRBV12-3/TRBV12-4,TRBJ2-4,NA,many,CAVRRGAKNIQYF,TGTGCCGTACGGAGGGGAGCCAAAAACATTCAGTACTTC
TRBV19,TRBJ2-4,TRBD2,few,CASSMGSSGTGRKSGNIQYF,TGTGCCAGTAGTATGGGGTCTAGCGGGACGGGCAGGAAGAGCGGGAACATTCAGTACTTC
TRBV29-1,TRBJ2-3,TRBD2,few,CSVDGTSGSTDTQYF,TGCAGCGTTGACGGGACTAGCGGAAGCACAGATACGCAGTATTTT
TRBV28,TRBJ2-4,TRBD1,NA,CASRPARGQSKNIEYF,TGTGCCAGCAGACCTGCCAGGGGGCAATCCAAAAACATCGAGTACTTC
TRBV7-9,TRBJ2-3,TRBD2,many,CASSLKSGRNTQYF,TGTGCCAGCAGCTTAAAAAGCGGGAGAAATACGCAGTATTTT
TRBV7-9,TRBJ2-1,NA,many,CASSLGQGLGKNEQFF,TGTGCCAGCAGCTTAGGGCAGGGCCTCGGAAAGAATGAGCAGTTCTTC
TRBV24-1,TRBJ2-1,TRBD2,many,CATSDPLLAGGYNEQFF,TGTGCCACCAGTGATCCACTCCTAGCGGGCGGCTACAATGAGCAGTTCTTC
TRBV7-9,TRBJ2-7,NA,many,CASSLEGSEQYF,TGTGCCAGCAGCTTAGAGGGTTCCGAGCAGTACTTC
TRBV20-1,TRBJ2-1,TRBD2,many,CSAQTSGSNNEQFF,TGCAGTGCTCAGACTAGCGGGAGCAACAATGAGCAGTTCTTC
TRBV19,TRBJ1-4,NA,many,CASSMDSRQEKLFF,TGTGCCAGTAGTATGGACAGTCGGCAAGAAAAACTGTTTTTT
TRBV19,TRBJ1-1,NA,many,CASSIRYPIMNTEAFF,TGTGCCAGTAGTATCAGGTATCCTATAATGAACACTGAAGCTTTCTTT
TRBV20-1,TRBJ2-7,TRBD2,many,CSASTSGVGYEQYF,TGCAGTGCCTCGACTAGCGGAGTAGGCTACGAGCAGTACTTC
TRBV10-3,TRBJ2-3,NA,many,CASGTSTDTQYF,TGTGCCAGCGGGACTAGCACAGATACGCAGTATTTT